The rows below give T cell receptor beta chains drawn from one sample of a study of blood T cell repertoires in COVID-19. Using immunoSEQ multiplex PCR, the repertoire was profiled, and TCRdb retains in-frame clones only, with some absent. The sample holds some 200,000 clones, about 85% seen once. Specimen: peripheral blood. Receptors originate from a woman aged 18-35 years who had recovered from COVID-19. CDR3s include the opening cysteine and the closing phenylalanine or tryptophan. The D gene is left open where the match is weak. Clone size is not always given. Where it is, it says once, few, many or a class for expanded clones.

>TRBJ1-5|.|TRBD1|TRBV6-5
CASSYVGTGINQPQHF
TGTGCCAGCAGTTACGTCGGGACAGGGATCAATCAGCCCCAGCATTTT
>TRBJ2-2|.|TRBD2|TRBV5-1
CASSPIRTSNTGELFF
TGCGCCAGCAGCCCAATACGGACTAGCAACACCGGGGAGCTGTTTTTT
>TRBJ1-2|once|.|TRBV7-9
CASSLAGHGYTF
TGTGCCAGCAGCTTGGCGGGGCACGGCTACACCTTC
>TRBJ2-2|few|.|TRBV19
CASGVVSNTGELFF
TGTGCCAGTGGAGTGGTCTCGAACACCGGGGAGCTGTTTTTT
>TRBJ1-2|.|.|TRBV19
CASRDKFYGYTF
TGTGCCAGCCGGGACAAGTTCTATGGCTACACCTTC
>TRBJ2-7|.|TRBD1|TRBV4-3
CASSQRQGYEQYF
TGCGCCAGCAGCCAACGACAGGGCTACGAGCAGTACTTC
>TRBJ1-1|.|TRBD1|TRBV12-3/TRBV12-4
CASSLGQATEAFF
TGTGCCAGCAGCTTAGGACAGGCTACTGAAGCTTTCTTT
>TRBJ1-3|few|TRBD1|TRBV25-1
CASSLQGADGNTIYF
TGTGCCAGCAGTCTACAGGGGGCTGATGGAAACACCATATATTTT
>TRBJ2-1|.|TRBD2|TRBV4-2
CASKGEGSASGRNEQFF
TGTGCCAGCAAAGGCGAAGGATCGGCTAGCGGGAGGAATGAGCAGTTCTTC
>TRBJ1-1|.|.|TRBV20-1
CSASLPSEAFF
TGCAGTGCTAGTCTTCCGTCTGAAGCTTTCTTT
>TRBJ2-3|.|TRBD2|TRBV29-1
CSVEGTSLTDTQYF
TGCAGCGTTGAAGGGACTAGCCTCACAGATACGCAGTATTTT
>TRBJ1-1|.|TRBD1|TRBV7-9
CASSWARGQNTEAFF
TGTGCCAGCAGCTGGGCCAGGGGGCAGAACACTGAAGCTTTCTTT
>TRBJ2-2|.|TRBD2|TRBV7-9
CASSSPAGVTGELFF
TGTGCCAGCAGCTCGCCGGCGGGAGTTACCGGGGAGCTGTTTTTT
>TRBJ2-3|.|TRBD2|TRBV2
CASRETSGAQYF
TGTGCCAGCAGAGAAACTAGCGGGGCGCAGTATTTT
>TRBJ1-5|.|TRBD1|TRBV19
CASSIVGTGGDQPQHF
TGTGCCAGTAGTATAGTGGGGACAGGGGGCGATCAGCCCCAGCATTTT
>TRBJ1-5|.|.|TRBV30
CAWSAGNQPQHF
TGTGCCTGGAGTGCCGGGAATCAGCCCCAGCATTTT
>TRBJ1-1|.|TRBD1|TRBV2
CAGTGTGSRKGEAFF
TGTGCCGGCACCGGGACAGGGAGTCGGAAGGGGGAAGCTTTCTTT
>TRBJ2-6|.|TRBD1|TRBV2
CASSETGARASGANVLTF
TGTGCCAGCAGTGAGACAGGGGCCCGCGCTTCTGGGGCCAACGTCCTGACTTTC
>TRBJ1-2|.|.|TRBV27
CASSPWGGDYGYTF
TGTGCCAGCAGTCCCTGGGGCGGGGATTATGGCTACACCTTC
>TRBJ1-5|.|.|TRBV18
CASSPNVGDQPQHF
TGTGCCAGCTCACCTAACGTAGGGGATCAGCCCCAGCATTTT
>TRBJ1-6|.|.|TRBV6-5
CASSYSDRNSPLHF
TGTGCCAGCAGTTACTCGGACAGAAATTCACCCCTCCACTTT
>TRBJ2-4|.|.|TRBV4-1
CASSQDQVAGLAKNIQYF
TGCGCCAGCAGCCAAGATCAGGTGGCAGGGTTGGCCAAAAACATTCAGTACTTC
>TRBJ2-1|.|TRBD2|TRBV7-3
CASSLLGAPISGGGREQFF
TGTGCCAGCAGCTTACTCGGGGCCCCCATTAGCGGGGGGGGTAGAGAGCAGTTCTTC
>TRBJ2-7|.|TRBD1|TRBV27
CASSFGTGEYEQYF
TGTGCCAGCAGTTTCGGGACAGGCGAATACGAGCAGTACTTC
>TRBJ1-1|.|.|TRBV5-6
CASSPKQGREAFF
TGTGCCAGCAGCCCCAAACAGGGCCGTGAAGCTTTCTTT